These T cell receptor beta chains were read from a single sample in a study of cytomegalovirus exposure and HLA in healthy donors. Assay: immunoSEQ multiplex PCR; the TCRdb copy retains only in-frame clones and omits some. Counted here are about 98,000 clones, about two thirds occurring once; the ten biggest clones make up about 2.5%. Sequencing was carried out using PBMCs. These receptors came from a man aged 45 to 65 in good health and CMV-seronegative. CDR3s include the opening cysteine and the closing phenylalanine or tryptophan. D genes are given only for firm matches. The size of a clone is reported for some rows only, either as once, few or many, or as a class for expanded clones.

CDR3aa: CASRSEAGGPSPLHF
CDR3nt: TGTGCCAGCAGAAGTGAGGCGGGAGGCCCTTCACCCCTCCACTTT
v_gene: TRBV2
abundance: .
j_gene: TRBJ1-6
d_gene: .

CDR3aa: CSAGKLAGGQETQYF
CDR3nt: TGCAGCGCCGGCAAACTAGCGGGGGGACAAGAGACCCAGTACTTC
v_gene: TRBV29-1
abundance: .
j_gene: TRBJ2-5
d_gene: TRBD2

CDR3aa: CASRRGVLRGGRDEQYF
CDR3nt: TGTGCCAGCAGACGGGGAGTGCTACGGGGGGGTAGGGACGAGCAGTACTTC
v_gene: TRBV5-4
abundance: .
j_gene: TRBJ2-7
d_gene: TRBD2

CDR3aa: CASSGLNSYNEQFF
CDR3nt: TGTGCCAGCAGTGGACTCAACTCCTACAATGAGCAGTTCTTC
v_gene: TRBV6-1
abundance: .
j_gene: TRBJ2-1
d_gene: .

CDR3aa: CASSLESGEQFF
CDR3nt: TGTGCCAGCAGCTTGGAATCAGGCGAGCAGTTCTTC
v_gene: TRBV5-4
abundance: .
j_gene: TRBJ2-1
d_gene: .

CDR3aa: CASSPPGGLAGGNEQFF
CDR3nt: TGTGCCAGCTCACCCCCAGGGGGACTAGCGGGGGGCAATGAGCAGTTCTTC
v_gene: TRBV18
abundance: .
j_gene: TRBJ2-1
d_gene: TRBD2

CDR3aa: CASSRQGFGYTF
CDR3nt: TGTGCCAGCAGCCGACAGGGATTTGGCTACACCTTC
v_gene: TRBV6-5
abundance: .
j_gene: TRBJ1-2
d_gene: TRBD1

CDR3aa: CASSGGHYEQYF
CDR3nt: TGCGCCAGCTCCGGGGGTCACTACGAGCAGTACTTC
v_gene: TRBV5-1
abundance: .
j_gene: TRBJ2-7
d_gene: .

CDR3aa: CASSSSSGGYTF
CDR3nt: TGTGCCAGCAGCTCAAGTTCCGGTGGCTACACCTTC
v_gene: TRBV9
abundance: few
j_gene: TRBJ1-2
d_gene: .

CDR3aa: CASSSRVSTEAFF
CDR3nt: TGTGCCAGCAGCTCCAGGGTTTCCACTGAAGCTTTCTTT
v_gene: TRBV7-9
abundance: .
j_gene: TRBJ1-1
d_gene: .

CDR3aa: CASSDSRGYTF
CDR3nt: TGTGCCAGCAGCGACAGTCGCGGCTACACCTTC
v_gene: TRBV6-6
abundance: few
j_gene: TRBJ1-2
d_gene: .

CDR3aa: CSVKAGKDTQYF
CDR3nt: TGCAGCGTTAAGGCAGGGAAAGATACGCAGTATTTT
v_gene: TRBV29-1
abundance: .
j_gene: TRBJ2-3
d_gene: .

CDR3aa: CASSFDPTSPIGGQYF
CDR3nt: TGTGCCAGCAGTTTCGACCCTACTAGCCCGATCGGGGGGCAGTACTTC
v_gene: TRBV27
abundance: .
j_gene: TRBJ2-7
d_gene: .

CDR3aa: CASSRGASYNEQFF
CDR3nt: TGCGCCAGCAGCCGGGGAGCCTCCTACAATGAGCAGTTCTTC
v_gene: TRBV5-1
abundance: .
j_gene: TRBJ2-1
d_gene: .

CDR3aa: CASSLTRGVNIQYF
CDR3nt: TGTGCCAGCAGCTTGACGCGGGGGGTAAACATTCAGTACTTC
v_gene: TRBV5-5
abundance: .
j_gene: TRBJ2-4
d_gene: TRBD2

CDR3aa: CASGQEASGPYEQYF
CDR3nt: TGTGCCAGCGGCCAAGAGGCAAGCGGACCGTACGAGCAGTACTTC
v_gene: TRBV28
abundance: .
j_gene: TRBJ2-7
d_gene: .

CDR3aa: CASSAFLAGAFSNTQYF
CDR3nt: TGTGCCAGCAGCGCCTTTCTAGCGGGGGCCTTCTCAAATACGCAGTATTTT
v_gene: TRBV5-6
abundance: .
j_gene: TRBJ2-3
d_gene: TRBD2

CDR3aa: CASSPQTGDHEQYF
CDR3nt: TGCGCCAGCAGCCCCCAGACAGGGGACCACGAGCAGTACTTC
v_gene: TRBV5-1
abundance: .
j_gene: TRBJ2-7
d_gene: TRBD1

CDR3aa: CASSFQGGRLMNTEAFF
CDR3nt: TGTGCCAGCAGTTTCCAGGGAGGGAGGCTCATGAACACTGAAGCTTTCTTT
v_gene: TRBV28
abundance: few
j_gene: TRBJ1-1
d_gene: .

CDR3aa: CASSLNSGRQGPYGYTF
CDR3nt: TGTGCCAGCAGCTTAAATAGTGGGCGACAGGGCCCCTATGGCTACACCTTC
v_gene: TRBV7-2
abundance: .
j_gene: TRBJ1-2
d_gene: TRBD1

CDR3aa: CASSNTQGRDGYTF
CDR3nt: TGTGCCAGCAGTAACACACAGGGTAGGGATGGCTACACCTTC
v_gene: TRBV6-6
abundance: .
j_gene: TRBJ1-2
d_gene: .

CDR3aa: CASRQLRDSNQPQHF
CDR3nt: TGTGCCAGTCGGCAGTTGAGGGATAGCAATCAGCCCCAGCATTTT
v_gene: TRBV28
abundance: few
j_gene: TRBJ1-5
d_gene: .

CDR3aa: CASSAGDRSYEKLFF
CDR3nt: TGTGCCAGCAGCGCCGGGGACAGATCTTATGAAAAACTGTTTTTT
v_gene: TRBV13
abundance: few
j_gene: TRBJ1-4
d_gene: TRBD1

CDR3aa: CASSQVSSYEQYF
CDR3nt: TGTGCCAGCAGCCAAGTTAGCTCCTACGAGCAGTACTTC
v_gene: TRBV4-2
abundance: .
j_gene: TRBJ2-7
d_gene: .